Below, 15 T cell receptor beta chains from the same sample are listed, as sequenced in a study of control samples from healthy donors and cancer patients. Data came from immunoSEQ multiplex PCR; TCRdb stores just in-frame clones and leaves some out. The sample has about 100,000 clones; more than 85% are singletons. Input material: blood. These receptors came from a woman in her fifties or sixties in good health.

There are a few counts of this clone. The J gene is TRBJ2-2, the V gene TRBV27; D uncertain. The CDR3 consists of 12 residues. Germline-derived CDR1 and CDR2 are MNHEY and SMNVEV (reference sequence). Trimming pared 3 bases from V and 2 bases from J, leaving 1 base between. Written as DNA, the CDR3 is TGTGCCAGCAGTTTTAACACCGGGGAGCTGTTTTTT. This translates into CASSFNTGELFF.

This chain uses TRBV5-8 with TRBJ1-1; D might be TRBD1 (6 bases). Germline CDR1 is SGHTS and CDR2 is YDEGEE. The V and J ends lost 0 bases and 5 bases respectively, with 14 bases between them. The CDR3 contains 15 residues. CDR3 sequence (DNA): TGTGCCAGCAGCTTGGGGCCAGGGGTATGGACTGAAGCTTTCTTT. Protein sequence: CASSLGPGVWTEAFF.

The rearrangement links TRBV5-8 to TRBJ2-7, with 10 bases aligning to TRBD2. Per the germline V gene, CDR1 is SGHTS and CDR2 is YDEGEE. This CDR3 contains 17 residues. V trimming: 4 bases; J trimming: 2 bases; junction bases outside the gene matches: 12. This CDR3 reads CASSLLVTSGAPYEQYV. The CDR3 DNA is TGTGCCAGCAGCCTGTTGGTTACTAGCGGGGCACCCTACGAGCAGTACGTC.

This chain uses TRBV6-4 with TRBJ1-1; no clear D. Germline V gives CDR1 MRHNA, CDR2 SNTAGT. The CDR3 totals 13 residues. V was trimmed by 3 bases and J by 1 base, leaving 6 bases between them. CDR3 bases: TGTGCCAGCAGTGAAAACCCGAACACTGAAGCTTTCTTT. Protein sequence: CASSENPNTEAFF.

This rearrangement joins TRBV10-1 to TRBJ2-7, with 7 bases fitting TRBD2. Germline CDR1 reads WNHNN; CDR2 reads SYGVQD (reference sequence). The CDR3 is made up of 15 amino acids. Unmatched junction bases numbered 11, after V lost 9 bases and J lost 0 bases. CDR3 nucleotides: TGCGCCAGTGACCTTAGCGGGCCGAGCTCCTACGAGCAGTACGTC. Amino acids: CASDLSGPSSYEQYV.

The genes are TRBV25-1 and TRBJ1-1; 8 positions match TRBD1. Per the germline V gene, CDR1 is MGHDK and CDR2 is SYGVNS. The V segment lost 4 bases and the J segment 6 bases; nucleotides outside the gene matches: 10. The CDR3 consists of 15 residues. Written as DNA, the CDR3 is TGTGCCAGCAGTGCCGCCCAGGGGGCTGTCGCTGAAGCTTTCTTT. As protein: CASSAAQGAVAEAFF.

The V call is TRBV6-1, the J call TRBJ1-1, with no clear D. There are 15 residues in the CDR3. CDR1 and CDR2 from the germline V gene are MNHNS and SASEGT. V gave up 0 bases and J gave up 4 bases, with 12 bases separating them. The chain's CDR3 is CASSEASAGGTEAFF. The CDR3 DNA reads TGTGCCAGCAGTGAAGCATCAGCAGGCGGCACTGAAGCTTTCTTT.

V gene TRBV19 combines with J gene TRBJ1-2, with D tentatively TRBD1 (5 bases). CDR1 is LNHDA, CDR2 SQIVND, per germline (reference sequence). This CDR3 has 15 residues. V was trimmed by 5 bases and J by 8 bases, leaving 21 bases between them. The CDR3 sequence: CASSPWGGRIWGYTF. Here the CDR3 DNA reads TGTGCCAGTAGTCCCTGGGGGGGGAGAATATGGGGCTACACCTTC.

The J gene is TRBJ1-2, the V gene TRBV27; D is undetermined. This CDR3 region has 15 residues. With 3 bases removed from V and 0 bases from J, the gap between germline ends came to 11 bases. The germline CDR1 and CDR2 sequences are MNHEY and SMNVEV (reference sequence). The CDR3 sequence: CASSLGAGANYGYTF. Here the CDR3 DNA reads TGTGCCAGCAGTTTGGGTGCAGGAGCTAACTATGGCTACACCTTC.

The chain carries TRBV9 and TRBJ2-5, with 10 bases lining up with TRBD2. The germline V gene has CDR1 SGDLS and CDR2 YYNGEE. The V and J ends lost 3 bases and 5 bases, in that order; junction bases with no gene match: 10. The CDR3 length is 16 residues. CDR3 sequence (DNA): TGTGCCAGCAGCGGGCTAGCGGGGGAGGTTCGGGAGACCCAGTACTTC. Translating it yields CASSGLAGEVRETQYF.

V and J are TRBV7-2 and TRBJ1-1; 10 bases are a match to TRBD1. This CDR3 contains 16 residues. The V and J ends lost 3 bases and 4 bases, in that order; junction bases with no gene match: 8. Germline V lookup: CDR1 SGHTA, CDR2 FQGNSA. CDR3 residues: CASSFLTGGLGTEAFF. Written as DNA, the CDR3 is TGTGCCAGCAGCTTCCTGACAGGGGGCTTGGGCACTGAAGCTTTCTTT. Full variable domain (outside the CDR3, taken from reference TRBV7-2 and TRBJ1-1): GAGVSQSPSNKVTEKGKDVELRCDPISGHTALYWYRQSLGQGLEFLIYFQGNSAPDKSGLPSDRFSAERTGGSVSTLTIQRTQQEDSAVYLCASSFLTGGLGTEAFFGQGTRLTVV.

The gene calls are TRBV28 and TRBJ1-2; a possible D gene is TRBD1 (6 bases). Between the trimmed V and J ends, which lost 7 bases and 4 bases, there was a span of 16 bases. Germline loops: CDR1 MDHEN, CDR2 SYDVKM. CDR3 length equals 14 residues. The CDR3 loop is CASTLGGGLYGYTF. The DNA for the CDR3 is TGTGCCAGCACCCTTGGGGGGGGGCTCTATGGCTACACCTTC.

This clone was found once. This chain connects TRBV6-5 to TRBJ2-7; D is unclear. Germline V gives CDR1 MNHEY, CDR2 SVGAGI. V lost 5 bases and J 0 bases, leaving 14 bases between the germline ends. This CDR3 comprises 15 residues. Written as DNA, the CDR3 is TGTGCCAGCAGTCCTGACAATTCCCGCTCCTACGAGCAGTACTTC. Protein product: CASSPDNSRSYEQYF.

The genes are TRBV7-9 and TRBJ1-4, with 8 bases lining up with TRBD1. This CDR3 has 14 residues. Germline V gives CDR1 SEHNR, CDR2 FQNEAQ (reference sequence). J lost 7 bases, V lost 4 bases, and 5 bases had no gene match. CDR3 sequence (DNA): TGTGCCAGCAGCTCCCCAGGGGGCAGTGAAAAACTGTTTTTT. The encoded protein is CASSSPGGSEKLFF.

The chain joins TRBV11-1 to TRBJ2-7, with a possible D match to TRBD1 (5 bases). The CDR3 is 14 amino acids. Germline V lookup: CDR1 SGHAT, CDR2 FQDESV (reference sequence). V was clipped by 5 bases and J by 6 bases, with 17 bases between them. The CDR3 region has the DNA TGTGCCAGCAGCCTACAGGCTATCAGTTCCGAGCAGTACTTC. Residues: CASSLQAISSEQYF.